This TCR beta chain came from a study of cytotoxic CD8 clonotypes in ibrutinib-treated CLL. Study conclusions and caveats: Rare overall, public clonotypes shrank or held steady under therapy. Clonality went higher at ibrutinib response and then dropped back toward baseline at progression.

The protocol was immunoSEQ multiplex PCR, while the TCRdb copy is restricted to in-frame clones and leaves out a portion. The table lists some 300,000 clones, 80% of them singletons. About this clone itself: The antigen is undetermined.

In germline, CDR1 is SEHNR, CDR2 FQNEAQ (reference sequence). The CDR3 extends over 13 amino acids. V lost 1 base and J lost 4, with 7 bases in between. The receptor was isolated from a human donor with chronic lymphocytic leukemia. Source: PBMCs, taken before ibrutinib treatment. The J gene is TRBJ1-1, the V gene TRBV7-9, with unresolved D. CDR3 in amino acids: CASSLEGGTEAFF. The CDR3 coding sequence is TGTGCCAGCAGCTTAGAGGGAGGCACTGAAGCTTTCTTT.